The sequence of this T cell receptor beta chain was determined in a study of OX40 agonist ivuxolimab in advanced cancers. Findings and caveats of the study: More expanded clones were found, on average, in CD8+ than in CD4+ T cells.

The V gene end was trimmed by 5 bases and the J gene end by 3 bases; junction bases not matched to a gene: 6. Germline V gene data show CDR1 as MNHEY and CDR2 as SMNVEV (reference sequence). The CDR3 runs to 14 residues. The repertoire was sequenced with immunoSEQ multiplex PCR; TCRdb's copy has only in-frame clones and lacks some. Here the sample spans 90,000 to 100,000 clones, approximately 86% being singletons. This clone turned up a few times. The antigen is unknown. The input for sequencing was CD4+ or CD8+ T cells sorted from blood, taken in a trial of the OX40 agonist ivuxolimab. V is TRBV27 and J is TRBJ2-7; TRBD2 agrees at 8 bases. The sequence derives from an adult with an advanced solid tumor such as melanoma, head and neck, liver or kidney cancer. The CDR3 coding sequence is TGTGCCAGCAGTGCTAGCGGGCACGGCTACGAGCAGTACTTC. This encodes CASSASGHGYEQYF.